Each of the 30 T cell receptor beta chains below was sequenced from the same sample in a study of blood T cell repertoires in COVID-19. Method: immunoSEQ multiplex PCR; TCRdb's copy keeps in-frame clones and lacks some. The table has 150,000 to 200,000 clones, about 80% seen once. The sample comprised peripheral blood. These receptors came from an older woman with acute or convalescent COVID-19.

This clone has more than one count but fewer than ten. This rearrangement joins TRBV12-3 or TRBV12-4 to TRBJ1-1, with no clear D. The germline V and J ends were trimmed by 3 bases and 3 bases, with 8 bases remaining between them. CDR3 length equals 13 residues. This CDR3 reads CASSFGEDTEAFF. The CDR3, as DNA: TGTGCCAGCAGTTTTGGGGAGGACACTGAAGCTTTCTTT.

This clone was detected only once. The chain joins TRBV5-1 to TRBJ2-2; tentatively, D is TRBD2 (5 bases). This CDR3 has 17 amino acids. Germline CDR1 SGHRS, CDR2 YFSETQ. Trimming shortened V by 5 bases and J by 4 bases, and 21 bases separated the two germline ends. The CDR3 spells CASRKSVAGAGTGELFF. DNA of the CDR3: TGCGCCAGCAGAAAGAGCGTCGCGGGCGCAGGCACCGGGGAGCTGTTTTTT.

This chain uses TRBV19 with TRBJ1-5, with a tentative D call TRBD1 (5 bases). This CDR3 comprises 13 residues. V shed 10 bases and J shed 7 bases, with 17 bases lying between them. Germline V gene lookup returns CDR1 LNHDA and CDR2 SQIVND (reference sequence). The CDR3 bases are TGTGCCACTAGGAGGGGAGGGGACCAGCCCCAGCATTTT. Encoded protein: CATRRGGDQPQHF.

This clone has a handful of counts. V is TRBV2 and J is TRBJ2-3; no firm D call. Between the trimmed V and J ends, which lost 3 bases and 2 bases, there was a span of 12 bases. In germline, CDR1 is SNHLY, CDR2 FYNNEI. There are 15 residues in the CDR3. The CDR3 nucleotides read TGTGCCAGCAGTGAGTACCGCGGAAACACAGATACGCAGTATTTT. Translating it yields CASSEYRGNTDTQYF.

This chain links TRBV14 with TRBJ1-6; 9 bases map to TRBD1. Germline CDR1 SGHDN, CDR2 FVKESK. There are 15 residues in the CDR3. J gave up 10 bases and V 3 bases, and 7 bases lay outside the gene matches. The CDR3 nucleotides read TGTGCCAGCAGCCAGTTACAGGGGGCGGAATCACCCCTCCACTTT. As protein: CASSQLQGAESPLHF.

This clone was seen once. The CDR3 DNA follows: TGTGCCAGCAGGACAGGCGGCGGGTACGAGCAGTACTTC. As protein: CASRTGGGYEQYF. The V call is TRBV12-3 or TRBV12-4, the J call TRBJ2-7; possible D gene TRBD1, 6 bases. With 6 bases removed from V and 4 bases from J, the gap between germline ends came to 13 bases. The CDR3 totals 13 residues.

In regard to this clone: This sample also contains other DNA sequences that code for the same CDR3. The rearrangement uses TRBV27 and TRBJ2-7; 9 bases are shared with TRBD2. CDR1 and CDR2 (germline): MNHEY, SMNVEV (reference sequence). The ends lost 3 bases at V and 2 bases at J; junction bases unmatched: 11. CDR3 size: 17 residues. The CDR3 nucleotides are TGTGCCAGCAGTTTGGCCGGAACTAGCGGGCCACCCTACGAGCAGTACTTC. This encodes CASSLAGTSGPPYEQYF.

In this sample, this clone turned up once. The V gene is TRBV6-2 or TRBV6-3, the J gene TRBJ2-2; 10 nucleotides line up with TRBD2. The CDR3 consists of 15 residues. Germline V lookup: CDR1 MNHEY, CDR2 SVGEGT. Unmatched junction bases numbered 6, after V lost 5 bases and J lost 6 bases. The CDR3 reads CASSPTSGISGELFF. As DNA, the CDR3 is TGTGCCAGCAGTCCAACTAGCGGGATTTCCGGGGAGCTGTTTTTT.

This sequence joins TRBV7-2 and TRBJ1-1, with 9 bases identical to TRBD1. After removal of 6 bases from V and 6 bases from J, the junction contained 8 bases not matched to a gene. CDR1 is SGHTA, CDR2 FQGNSA, per germline. The CDR3 spans 14 residues. The CDR3 nucleotides read TGTGCCAGCAGATCGGGACAGGGTCAATCTGAAGCTTTCTTT. Translated: CASRSGQGQSEAFF.

In this sample, this clone turned up once. The rearrangement links TRBV7-9 to TRBJ1-3, with D possibly TRBD1 on 6 matching bases. Germline-derived CDR1 and CDR2 are SEHNR and FQNEAQ (reference sequence). Trimming stripped 5 bases from V and 10 bases from J, with 12 bases between. The CDR3 loop spans 12 amino acids. The CDR3 region has the DNA TGTGCCAGCAGCCCCCCTAGGGGGACCATATATTTT. Its translation: CASSPPRGTIYF.

The V and J genes are TRBV5-4 and TRBJ2-5, with D possibly matching TRBD1 (5 bases). The V end lost 3 bases, the J end lost 5 bases, and 14 bases lay between the germline ends. The CDR3 totals 14 residues. Per the germline V gene, CDR1 is SGHNT and CDR2 is YYREEE (reference sequence). DNA for the CDR3: TGTGCCAGCAGCTCGCAGGGTCCCCATGAGACCCAGTACTTC. Encoded protein: CASSSQGPHETQYF.

This chain joins TRBV7-8 and TRBJ2-6; TRBD1 matches at 7 bases. Germline assignment: CDR1 SGHVS and CDR2 FQNEAQ. The CDR3 length is 16 residues. V lost 5 bases and J lost 3; bases outside the gene matches: 7. The CDR3 reads CASSPTGVVGANVLTF. CDR3 nucleotides: TGTGCCAGCAGCCCTACAGGGGTTGTTGGGGCCAACGTCCTGACTTTC.

The chain is built from TRBV2 and TRBJ2-7; weak D call: TRBD1 (6 bases). The ends were cut back, 6 bases at V and 0 bases at J, with 9 bases in the middle. The germline gives CDR1 SNHLY, CDR2 FYNNEI. This CDR3 spans 13 amino acids. CDR3 amino acids: CASRWDTSYEQYF. The CDR3 DNA is TGTGCCAGCAGATGGGACACCTCCTACGAGCAGTACTTC.

This rearrangement joins TRBV4-1 to TRBJ2-2; D might be TRBD1 (6 bases). Deletions cut 1 base from V and 0 bases from J, with 6 bases between. Per germline, CDR1 MGHRA and CDR2 YSYEKL. The CDR3 has 15 amino acids. The DNA of the CDR3 is TGCGCCAGCAGCCAAGGGACAGCGAACACCGGGGAGCTGTTTTTT. This sequence encodes CASSQGTANTGELFF.

The gene calls are TRBV6-6 and TRBJ2-7, with 8 bases lining up with TRBD2. From germline, CDR1 is MNHNY and CDR2 SVGAGI (reference sequence). This CDR3 spans 14 amino acids. V lost 10 bases and J lost 0; bases outside the gene matches: 8. The CDR3, as DNA: TGTGCCACCAACCAGCGGGGGAGCTCCTACGAGCAGTACTTC. Amino acids: CATNQRGSSYEQYF.

This clone occurred once. CDR3 DNA: TGTGCCAGCAGCTTATCCGGAGGTCGGATCGGAGAAAAACTGTTTTTT. Translated, it gives CASSLSGGRIGEKLFF. The chain joins TRBV7-2 to TRBJ1-4; D gene uncertain. The CDR3 consists of 16 residues. V gave up 2 bases and J gave up 8 bases, with 18 bases separating them. Looked up from germline, CDR1 is SGHTA and CDR2 is FQGNSA.

The chain recombines TRBV20-1 with TRBJ1-1; D unresolved. The V gene lost 3 bases and the J gene lost 1 base, with 9 bases spanning the gap. This CDR3 contains 13 residues. Per the germline V gene, CDR1 is DFQATT and CDR2 is SNEGSKA (reference sequence). The DNA for the CDR3 is TGCAGTGCTAGTCAGGTGACGAACACTGAAGCTTTCTTT. Protein product: CSASQVTNTEAFF.

The chain links TRBV24-1 to TRBJ2-1; TRBD2 agrees at 12 bases. CDR1 and CDR2 from the germline V gene are KGHDR and SFDVKD. V shed 5 bases and J 9 bases; nucleotides not matched to a gene: 7. This CDR3 contains 15 residues. The CDR3 DNA follows: TGTGCCACCAGTGTCCGACTAGCGGGAGTTAGTGAGCAGTTCTTC. Its protein product is CATSVRLAGVSEQFF.

Regarding this clone: Other DNA sequences of this sample code for an identical CDR3. The chain joins TRBV19 to TRBJ1-5; 8 bases map to TRBD1. J gave up 4 bases and V 5 bases, and 4 bases lay outside the gene matches. CDR3 length equals 14 residues. CDR1 and CDR2 (germline): LNHDA, SQIVND (reference sequence). CDR3 residues: CASSPTGVNQPQHF. Here the CDR3 DNA reads TGTGCCAGTAGTCCGACAGGGGTAAATCAGCCCCAGCATTTT. Looking up the rest from reference TRBV19 and TRBJ1-5 gives the full variable domain: DGGITQSPKYLFRKEGQNVTLSCEQNLNHDAMYWYRQDPGQGLRLIYYSQIVNDFQKGDIAEGYSVSREKKESFPLTVTSAQKNPTAFYLCASSPTGVNQPQHFGDGTRLSIL.

The gene calls are TRBV7-2 and TRBJ2-1, with 11 bases lining up with TRBD2. Looked up from germline, CDR1 is SGHTA and CDR2 is FQGNSA. The junction had 11 bases not matched to a gene; V was cut back by 6 bases and J by 10 bases. The CDR3 totals 15 residues. The CDR3 loop is CASRGPLAGGYEQFF. The CDR3 region has the DNA TGTGCCAGCAGGGGTCCCCTAGCGGGAGGATACGAGCAGTTCTTC. The complete variable domain, with remaining parts taken from reference TRBV7-2 and TRBJ2-1, reads GAGVSQSPSNKVTEKGKDVELRCDPISGHTALYWYRQSLGQGLEFLIYFQGNSAPDKSGLPSDRFSAERTGGSVSTLTIQRTQQEDSAVYLCASRGPLAGGYEQFFGPGTRLTVL.

This chain links TRBV4-1 with TRBJ2-7; 13 nucleotides match TRBD2. Germline CDR1 and CDR2: MGHRA and YSYEKL. V trimming: 3 bases; J trimming: 4 bases; junction bases outside the gene matches: 18. The CDR3 is made up of 20 amino acids. For the CDR3, the DNA is TGCGCCAGCAGCCACTCAGGGACTAGCGGGACTCCGCCTCCAGATTACGAGCAGTACTTC. It is translated as CASSHSGTSGTPPPDYEQYF.

V gene TRBV19 combines with J gene TRBJ1-5, with 10 bases lining up with TRBD1. The junction had 7 bases not matched to a gene; V was cut back by 4 bases and J by 10 bases. In germline, CDR1 is LNHDA, CDR2 SQIVND (reference sequence). The CDR3 consists of 14 residues. Here the CDR3 DNA reads TGTGCCAGTAGTAGGGGGACAGGGGTTGATCCCCAGCATTTT. Encoded protein: CASSRGTGVDPQHF.

This clone was seen a handful of times. The J gene is TRBJ2-2, the V gene TRBV6-1; D is possibly TRBD1 (6 bases). The CDR3 has 16 amino acids. Trimming removed 0 bases from V and 3 bases from J, with 11 bases in between. Per germline, CDR1 MNHNS and CDR2 SASEGT. The CDR3 nucleotides are TGTGCCAGCAGTGAAGCGGCTCAGGGGCACACCGGGGAGCTGTTTTTT. This gives the protein CASSEAAQGHTGELFF.

This chain joins TRBV10-3 and TRBJ2-2, with TRBD2 identical over 16 bases. Germline CDR1 and CDR2: ENHRY and SYGVKD. The CDR3 contains 15 residues. Germline trimming cut 8 bases from V and 5 bases from J; bases unmatched to any gene: 2. The CDR3 sequence: CAIGGLAGGTGELFF. The CDR3 coding sequence is TGTGCCATCGGGGGACTAGCGGGAGGGACCGGGGAGCTGTTTTTT.

The rearrangement uses TRBV10-3 and TRBJ1-2; D gene ambiguous. Germline CDR1 ENHRY, CDR2 SYGVKD. Deletions cut 10 bases from V and 5 bases from J, with 23 bases between. The CDR3 loop spans 15 amino acids. CDR3 in DNA: TGTGCCACCACTGGAGGCCCAGCGGAGTCATATGGCTACACCTTC. It encodes CATTGGPAESYGYTF.

The gene calls are TRBV14 and TRBJ2-7, with 9 bases matching TRBD2. The V gene's germline CDR1 is SGHDN and CDR2 FVKESK. J was trimmed by 5 bases and V by 0 bases; bases with no gene match: 8. The CDR3 consists of 16 residues. The CDR3: CASSQDHLAGRDEQYF. The CDR3 DNA reads TGTGCCAGCAGCCAAGATCACCTAGCGGGGCGGGACGAGCAGTACTTC.

Note on this clone: Other nucleotide sequences from this sample produce the same CDR3. This chain uses TRBV7-3 with TRBJ2-1, with D possibly being TRBD2 (6 bases). CDR1 is SGHTA and CDR2 is FQGTGA in the germline V gene. This CDR3 has 13 amino acids. V gave up 1 base and J gave up 7 bases, with 8 bases separating them. CDR3 DNA: TGTGCCAGCAGCTTAAGTCGGGGGAATGAGCAGTTCTTC. Amino acid sequence: CASSLSRGNEQFF.

Here the CDR3 reads CASSQVDSTYEQYF. In nucleotides, the CDR3 is TGTGCCAGCAGCCAAGTGGACAGCACCTACGAGCAGTACTTC. This chain uses TRBV3-1 (or the pseudogene TRBV3-2) with TRBJ2-7; D may be TRBD1 (6 bases). Germline CDR1 is LGHDT and CDR2 is YNNKEL (reference sequence). Trimming left V 1 base short and J 2 bases short, with 9 bases between. This CDR3 is 14 amino acids long.

The chain employs TRBV21-1 and TRBJ1-5; no DNA check was done on the table's D call, TRBD1. TRBV21-1 is reported as a pseudogene. The CDR3 extends over 17 amino acids. CDR3 nucleotide sequence: TGTGCCAGCAGCAAACCGGGGACAGCTACTAGCAATCAGCCCCAGCATTTT. Translation: CASSKPGTATSNQPQHF.

This chain uses TRBV19 with TRBJ2-7, with 9 nucleotides matching TRBD2. The V gene end was trimmed by 3 bases and the J gene end by 6 bases; junction bases not matched to a gene: 6. The CDR3 has 14 amino acids. Looked up from germline, CDR1 is LNHDA and CDR2 is SQIVND (reference sequence). CDR3 protein: CASSIGGRVSEQYF. The CDR3 bases are TGTGCCAGTAGTATTGGCGGGAGGGTCTCCGAGCAGTACTTC.